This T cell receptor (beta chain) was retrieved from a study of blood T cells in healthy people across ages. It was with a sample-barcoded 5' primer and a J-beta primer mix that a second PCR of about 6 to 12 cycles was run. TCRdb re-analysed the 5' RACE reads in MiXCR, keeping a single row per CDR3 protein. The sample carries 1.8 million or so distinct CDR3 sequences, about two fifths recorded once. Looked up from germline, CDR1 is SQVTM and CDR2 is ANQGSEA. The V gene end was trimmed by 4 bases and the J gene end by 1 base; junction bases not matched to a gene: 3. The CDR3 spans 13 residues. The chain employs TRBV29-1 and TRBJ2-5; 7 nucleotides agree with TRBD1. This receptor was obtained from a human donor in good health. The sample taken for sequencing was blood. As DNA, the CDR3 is TGCAGCGTTGGACAGGGTCCCCAAGAGACCCAGTACTTC. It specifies CSVGQGPQETQYF.